This TCR beta chain came from a study of blood T cell repertoires in COVID-19. Overall study: T cells, B-cell-depleted T cells, or PBMCs supplied cDNA or gDNA.

The study assigned cohorts using participant-reported clinical history. Germline V gene data show CDR1 as SNHLY and CDR2 as FYNNEI. The V end was cut by 1 base, the J end by 2 bases, with 12 bases between. The CDR3 consists of 15 residues. In the authors' methods: Counts of nucleated cells, estimated from reference gene primer amplification, were obtained. Using immunoSEQ multiplex PCR, the repertoire was profiled, and TCRdb retains in-frame clones only, with some absent. From that table come the V and J calls and clone size; the DNA was used to work out D and trimming. The table records some 320,000 clones, approximately 91% of them present only once.

The sequenced sample consisted of PBMCs or T cells enriched from blood (not recorded which). This sequence joins TRBV2 and TRBJ2-7; perhaps TRBD1 as D (6 bases). The sequence came from a young woman who had been exposed to COVID-19. CDR3 DNA sequence: TGTGCCAGCAGTGAAGGGACAGCCCCTCCCTACGAGCAGTACTTC. Protein product: CASSEGTAPPYEQYF. Full variable domain (outside the CDR3, taken from reference TRBV2 and TRBJ2-7): EPEVTQTPSHQVTQMGQEVILRCVPISNHLYFYWYRQILGQKVEFLVSFYNNEISEKSEIFDDQFSVERPDGSNFTLKIRSTKLEDSAMYFCASSEGTAPPYEQYFGPGTRLTVT.